A selection of T cell receptor beta chains follows, all from one sample in a study of blood T cell repertoires in COVID-19. Here immunoSEQ multiplex PCR was the method, and the copy in TCRdb shows in-frame clones only, minus some. This sample carries over 200,000 clones, about nine tenths of them seen once, and the ten largest clones take 15% to 19%. Sequencing input: PBMCs or T cells enriched from blood (not recorded which). These receptors were collected from a man younger than 35 who had recovered from COVID-19. Both conserved end residues are part of each CDR3. Each record gives: J gene, V gene, clone size, D gene, CDR3 DNA, CDR3 protein. The D gene is left open where the match is weak. Size is omitted from some rows. Given values are once, few, many or a class for expanded clones.

>TRBJ2-3|TRBV5-4|once|TRBD1
TGTGCCAGCAGCTGGGGACAGGGATCAGATACGCAGTATTTT
CASSWGQGSDTQYF
>TRBJ2-4|TRBV19|once|.
TGTGCCAGTAGTATAGCCAGAGGAGCCAAAAACATTCAGTACTTC
CASSIARGAKNIQYF
>TRBJ2-1|TRBV5-4|.|TRBD2
TGTGCCAGCAGCCCGGGACTAGCGGTGGGATGGGACAATGAGCAGTTCTTC
CASSPGLAVGWDNEQFF
>TRBJ1-5|TRBV6-5|once|.
TGTGCCAGCAGCAGGACGGGGATGGGCAATCAGCCCCAGCATTTT
CASSRTGMGNQPQHF
>TRBJ2-1|TRBV28|.|.
TGTGCCAGCAGTTTTGCACAGGTTCTCTACAATGAGCAGTTCTTC
CASSFAQVLYNEQFF
>TRBJ1-2|TRBV7-8|.|TRBD1
TGTGCCAGCAGCTTAGACAGGGGATATGGCTACACCTTC
CASSLDRGYGYTF
>TRBJ2-5|TRBV25-1|.|.
TGTGCCAGCAGTGACACCGGACAACAAGAGACCCAGTACTTC
CASSDTGQQETQYF
>TRBJ2-4|TRBV11-2|.|TRBD2
TGTGCCAGCAGCCGCAGGGAGGGAGCCAAAAACATTCAGTACTTC
CASSRREGAKNIQYF
>TRBJ1-4|TRBV27|.|.
TGTGCCAGCAGTTTAGCCAGGGCTAATGAAAAACTGTTTTTT
CASSLARANEKLFF
>TRBJ2-7|TRBV5-6|once|.
TGTGCCAGCAACTCTCTGGACACTGAGCAGTACTTC
CASNSLDTEQYF
>TRBJ2-1|TRBV5-3|.|.
TGTGCCAGAAGCTGGAGGTACAGACCCCCCCATGAGCAGTTCTTC
CARSWRYRPPHEQFF
>TRBJ2-1|TRBV7-9|.|TRBD2
TGTGCCAGCAGCTCCCTGGGTGCGGGAGGGCCCGTAGGTGAGCAGTTCTTC
CASSSLGAGGPVGEQFF
>TRBJ2-1|TRBV3-1/TRBV3-2|.|TRBD2
TGTGCCAGCAGCCAAATTGTGGGACTAGCGAAAAACAATGAGCAGTTCTTC
CASSQIVGLAKNNEQFF
>TRBJ2-7|TRBV7-9|once|.
TGTGCCAGCAGGCCAAAAGAGCAATACGAGCAGTACTTC
CASRPKEQYEQYF
>TRBJ2-2|TRBV11-2|.|.
TGTGCCAGCAGCCGCGGCTCTAGTAACACCGGGGAGCTGTTTTTT
CASSRGSSNTGELFF
>TRBJ1-1|TRBV2|.|TRBD1
TGTGCCAGCAGCGGACAGGGTATGAACACTGAAGCTTTCTTT
CASSGQGMNTEAFF